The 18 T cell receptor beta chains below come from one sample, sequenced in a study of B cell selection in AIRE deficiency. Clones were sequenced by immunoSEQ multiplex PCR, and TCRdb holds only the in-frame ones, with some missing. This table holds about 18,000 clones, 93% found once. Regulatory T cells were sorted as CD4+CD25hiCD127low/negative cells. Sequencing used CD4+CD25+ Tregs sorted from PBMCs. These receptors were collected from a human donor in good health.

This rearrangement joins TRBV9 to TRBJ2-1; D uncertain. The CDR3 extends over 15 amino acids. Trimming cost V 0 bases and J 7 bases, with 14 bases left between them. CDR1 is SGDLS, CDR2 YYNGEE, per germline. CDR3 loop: CASSVDPWVGNEQFF. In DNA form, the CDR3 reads TGTGCCAGCAGCGTAGACCCCTGGGTGGGGAATGAGCAGTTCTTC.

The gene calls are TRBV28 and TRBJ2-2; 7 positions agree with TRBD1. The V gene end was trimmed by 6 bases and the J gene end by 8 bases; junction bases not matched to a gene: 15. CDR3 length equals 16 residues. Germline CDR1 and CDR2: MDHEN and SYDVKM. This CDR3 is CASRDENGTDRGELFF. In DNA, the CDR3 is TGTGCCAGCAGGGATGAAAACGGGACAGATAGGGGGGAGCTGTTTTTT.

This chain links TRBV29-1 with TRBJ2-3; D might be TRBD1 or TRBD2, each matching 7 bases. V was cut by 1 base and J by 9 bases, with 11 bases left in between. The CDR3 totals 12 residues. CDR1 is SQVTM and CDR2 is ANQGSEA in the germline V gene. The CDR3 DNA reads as TGCAGCGTTGAAGCAGGGGGGGACACGCAGTATTTT. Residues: CSVEAGGDTQYF.

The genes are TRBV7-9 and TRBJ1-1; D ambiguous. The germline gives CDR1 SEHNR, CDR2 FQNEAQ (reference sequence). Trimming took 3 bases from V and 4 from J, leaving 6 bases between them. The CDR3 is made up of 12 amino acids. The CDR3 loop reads CASSFSVTEAFF. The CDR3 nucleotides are TGTGCCAGCAGCTTCTCGGTCACTGAAGCTTTCTTT.

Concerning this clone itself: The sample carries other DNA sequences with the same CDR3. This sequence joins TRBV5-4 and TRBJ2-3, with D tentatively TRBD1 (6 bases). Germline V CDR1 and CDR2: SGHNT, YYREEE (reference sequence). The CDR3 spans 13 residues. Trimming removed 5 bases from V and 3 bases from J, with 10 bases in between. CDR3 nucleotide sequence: TGTGCCAGCAGTTTCAGGGGAACAGATACGCAGTATTTT. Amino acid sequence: CASSFRGTDTQYF.

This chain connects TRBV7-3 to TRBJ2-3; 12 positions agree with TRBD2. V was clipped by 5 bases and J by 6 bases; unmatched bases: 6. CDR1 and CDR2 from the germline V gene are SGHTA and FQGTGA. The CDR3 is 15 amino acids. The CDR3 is CASSPSGRAPDTQYF. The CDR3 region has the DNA TGTGCCAGCAGCCCTAGCGGGAGGGCCCCGGATACGCAGTATTTT.

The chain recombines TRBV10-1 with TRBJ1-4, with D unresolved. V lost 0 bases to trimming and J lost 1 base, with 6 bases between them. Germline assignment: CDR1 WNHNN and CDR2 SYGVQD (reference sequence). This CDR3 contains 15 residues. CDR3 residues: CASSESSGTNEKLFF. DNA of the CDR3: TGCGCCAGCAGTGAGTCGTCGGGAACTAATGAAAAACTGTTTTTT.

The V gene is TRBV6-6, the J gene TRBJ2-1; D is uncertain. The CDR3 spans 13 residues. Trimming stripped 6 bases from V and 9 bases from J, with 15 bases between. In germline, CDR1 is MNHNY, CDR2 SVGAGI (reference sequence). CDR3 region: CASRRLVSAEQFF. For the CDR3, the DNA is TGTGCCAGCAGGCGCCTAGTATCAGCTGAGCAGTTCTTC.

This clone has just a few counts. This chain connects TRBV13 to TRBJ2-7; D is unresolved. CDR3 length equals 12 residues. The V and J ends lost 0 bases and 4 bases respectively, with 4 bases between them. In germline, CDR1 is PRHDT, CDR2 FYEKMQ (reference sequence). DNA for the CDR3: TGTGCCAGCAGCTTAGGCCGGTACGAGCAGTACTTC. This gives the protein CASSLGRYEQYF.

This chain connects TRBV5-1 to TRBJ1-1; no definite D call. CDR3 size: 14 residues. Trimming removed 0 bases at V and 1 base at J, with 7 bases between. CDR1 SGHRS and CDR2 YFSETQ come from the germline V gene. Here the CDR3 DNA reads TGCGCCAGCAGCTTGGCCATGAAGAACACTGAAGCTTTCTTT. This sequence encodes CASSLAMKNTEAFF.

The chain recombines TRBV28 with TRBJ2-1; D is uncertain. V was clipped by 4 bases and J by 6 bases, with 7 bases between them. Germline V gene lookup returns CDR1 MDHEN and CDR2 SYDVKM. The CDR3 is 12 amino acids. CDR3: CASSSPFNEQFF. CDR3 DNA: TGTGCCAGCAGTTCGCCGTTCAATGAGCAGTTCTTC.

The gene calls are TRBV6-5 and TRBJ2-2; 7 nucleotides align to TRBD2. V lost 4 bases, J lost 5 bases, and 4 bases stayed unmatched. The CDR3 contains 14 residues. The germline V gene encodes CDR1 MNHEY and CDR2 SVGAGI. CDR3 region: CASSSALATGELFF. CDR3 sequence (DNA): TGTGCCAGCAGTTCGGCACTAGCGACCGGGGAGCTGTTTTTT.

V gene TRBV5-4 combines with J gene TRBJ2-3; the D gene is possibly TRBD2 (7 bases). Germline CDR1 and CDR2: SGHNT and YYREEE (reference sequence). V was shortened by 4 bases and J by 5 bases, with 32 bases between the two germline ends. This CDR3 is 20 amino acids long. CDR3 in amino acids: CASSHGGGSALSARIDTQYF. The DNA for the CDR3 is TGTGCCAGCAGCCATGGGGGCGGGAGTGCTTTATCGGCGCGGATAGATACGCAGTATTTT.

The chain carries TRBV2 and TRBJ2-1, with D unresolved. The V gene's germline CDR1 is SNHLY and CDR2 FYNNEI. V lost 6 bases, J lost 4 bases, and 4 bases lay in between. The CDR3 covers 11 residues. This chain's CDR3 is CASRRYNEQFF. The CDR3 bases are TGTGCCAGCAGGCGTTACAATGAGCAGTTCTTC. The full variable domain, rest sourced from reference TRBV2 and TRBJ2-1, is EPEVTQTPSHQVTQMGQEVILRCVPISNHLYFYWYRQILGQKVEFLVSFYNNEISEKSEIFDDQFSVERPDGSNFTLKIRSTKLEDSAMYFCASRRYNEQFFGPGTRLTVL.

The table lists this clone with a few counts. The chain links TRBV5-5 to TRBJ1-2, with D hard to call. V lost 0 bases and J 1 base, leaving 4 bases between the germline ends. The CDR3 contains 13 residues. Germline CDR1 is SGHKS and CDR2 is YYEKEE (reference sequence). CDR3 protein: CASSLGSNYGYTF. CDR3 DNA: TGTGCCAGCAGCTTGGGTAGTAACTATGGCTACACCTTC.

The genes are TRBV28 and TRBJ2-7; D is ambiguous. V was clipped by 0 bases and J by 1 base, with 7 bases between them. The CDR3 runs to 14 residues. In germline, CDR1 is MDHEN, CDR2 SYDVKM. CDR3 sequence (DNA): TGTGCCAGCAGTTTATGGGACCTTTCCTACGAGCAGTACTTC. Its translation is CASSLWDLSYEQYF. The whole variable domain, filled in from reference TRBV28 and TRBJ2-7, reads DVKVTQSSRYLVKRTGEKVFLECVQDMDHENMFWYRQDPGLGLRLIYFSYDVKMKEKGDIPEGYSVSREKKERFSLILESASTNQTSMYLCASSLWDLSYEQYFGPGTRLTVT.

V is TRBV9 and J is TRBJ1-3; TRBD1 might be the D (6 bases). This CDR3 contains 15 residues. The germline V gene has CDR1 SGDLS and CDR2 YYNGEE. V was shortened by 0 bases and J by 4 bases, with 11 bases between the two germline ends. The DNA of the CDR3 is TGTGCCAGCAGCGTAGGGACAGTCGGGGGAAACACCATATATTTT. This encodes CASSVGTVGGNTIYF.

The DNA for the CDR3 is TGTGCCAGCAAAACAGGGTGGGGTGGGGTCGTGGAGACCCAGTACTTC. It specifies CASKTGWGGVVETQYF. The rearrangement uses TRBV28 and TRBJ2-5, with D perhaps matching TRBD1 (6 bases). V was pared by 7 bases and J by 5 bases, with 23 bases between. This CDR3 comprises 16 residues. CDR1 is MDHEN and CDR2 is SYDVKM in the germline V gene.